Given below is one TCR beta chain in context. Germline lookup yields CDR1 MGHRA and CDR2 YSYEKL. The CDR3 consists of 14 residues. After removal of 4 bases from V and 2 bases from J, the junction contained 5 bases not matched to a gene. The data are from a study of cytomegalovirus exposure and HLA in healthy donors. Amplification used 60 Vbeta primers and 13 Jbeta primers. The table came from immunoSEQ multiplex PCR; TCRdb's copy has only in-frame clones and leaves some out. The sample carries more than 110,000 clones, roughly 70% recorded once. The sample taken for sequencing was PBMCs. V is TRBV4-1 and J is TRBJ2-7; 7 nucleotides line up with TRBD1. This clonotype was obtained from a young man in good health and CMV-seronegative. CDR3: CASSPYDRAYEQYF. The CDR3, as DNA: TGCGCCAGCAGCCCATACGACAGGGCCTACGAGCAGTACTTC.